This T cell receptor (beta chain) was sequenced during a study of shared clonotypes between healthy human individuals. The study, taken as a whole, reports: With few donors, the genetic and exposure-history diversity represented was limited.

A note on this clone: Its target is not known.

The test was conducted at deep level. Every subset had its genomic DNA shared out evenly among several immunoSEQ plates. Clones were read by immunoSEQ multiplex PCR, and TCRdb kept only the in-frame ones, dropping some. The top ten clones hold about 0.38% of a sample with fewer than 2.5 million clones, roughly 93% of them seen once. The CDR3 has 21 amino acids. After removal of 0 bases from V and 1 base from J, the junction contained 18 bases not matched to a gene. CDR1 is SGDLS, CDR2 YYNGEE, per germline. Partitioning of CD4+ cells yielded a CD45RA+ naive subset and a CD45RA-negative memory subset. This sequence originates from a man aged 18-30 years in good health. Some clones in this sample may be carry-over from other donors' samples. The chain employs TRBV9 and TRBJ2-4; 8 bases match TRBD2. Sequenced sample: naive CD4+ T cells from PBMCs. The subset: CD45RA+ positively selected. The CDR3 here is CASSVDAAYSGTSTAKNIQYF. The CDR3 region has the DNA TGTGCCAGCAGCGTAGATGCAGCCTATTCCGGGACTAGTACGGCCAAAAACATTCAGTACTTC.